This section outlines one T cell receptor (beta chain) sequence together with its context. CDR1 is MNHEY and CDR2 is SMNVEV in the germline V gene (reference sequence). The CDR3 is made up of 15 amino acids. The ends lost 4 bases at V and 2 bases at J; junction bases unmatched: 3. The data originate from a study of blood T cell repertoires in COVID-19. Method: immunoSEQ multiplex PCR; TCRdb's copy keeps in-frame clones and lacks some. This sample has about 350,000 clones, with about 90% found just once. The TCR sequence derives from a woman aged 25 to 45 who had recovered from COVID-19. Sequenced input: PBMCs or T cells enriched from blood (not recorded which). V is TRBV27 and J is TRBJ2-7; 12 bases map to TRBD2. In nucleotides, the CDR3 is TGTGCCAGCAGTTCCCTAGCGGGGGGGGCCTACGAGCAGTACTTC. Translated: CASSSLAGGAYEQYF.